This T cell receptor (beta chain) was identified in a study of T cell repertoires in cytomegalovirus infection. Study in general: Carrying CMV and the relevant HLA type showed in public TCR beta signatures.

This clonotype has only a few counts. Its antigen is unidentified. Using its own MiXCR run on the reads, TCRdb lists one record per CDR3 protein. Found here are approximately 280,000 distinct CDR3 sequences, less than 25% of them singletons; the top ten hold about 20%. The CDR3 totals 15 residues. The germline V and J ends were trimmed by 5 bases and 14 bases, with 26 bases remaining between them. Germline V lookup: CDR1 SGHDT, CDR2 YYEEEE. The clonotype was recovered from a human donor in good health (CMV status not recorded). Some clones in this sample may be carry-over from other donors' samples. The input for sequencing was cultured PBMCs, taken from culture after CMV antigen stimulation. This chain links TRBV5-6 with TRBJ2-1; tentatively, D is TRBD2 (5 bases). The CDR3 DNA is TGTGCCAGCAGAAAAGAAACTGTAGGCCGGGATGTCGAGTTCTTC. This sequence encodes CASRKETVGRDVEFF.